This paragraph reports one TCR beta chain. The sample belongs to a study of blood T cell repertoires in COVID-19. The overall study: Collection of acute and convalescent COVID-19 samples took place in the United States, Italy and Spain. PBMCs, B-cell-depleted T cells, or T cells provided the cDNA or gDNA that made up the material.

In the source study's methods: Researchers report that nucleated cell counts were estimated from reference gene primer amplification. Profiled with immunoSEQ multiplex PCR; TCRdb holds only in-frame clones, not every one. V, J and clone size reflect that table, while D and trimming were determined from the DNA. Of 95,000 to 120,000 clones in the sample, roughly 85% were seen once. Germline V lookup: CDR1 SGHRS, CDR2 YFSETQ. V lost 0 bases to trimming and J lost 8 bases; unmatched junction nucleotides: 11. The CDR3 is 16 residues long. Sequenced material: peripheral blood. This sequence originates from a man in his forties with acute or convalescent COVID-19. This sequence joins TRBV5-1 and TRBJ2-1, with 7 bases fitting TRBD2. CDR3 residues: CASSLGGLTIWYEQFF. The CDR3 nucleotides are TGCGCCAGCAGCTTGGGGGGACTAACTATATGGTATGAGCAGTTCTTC.